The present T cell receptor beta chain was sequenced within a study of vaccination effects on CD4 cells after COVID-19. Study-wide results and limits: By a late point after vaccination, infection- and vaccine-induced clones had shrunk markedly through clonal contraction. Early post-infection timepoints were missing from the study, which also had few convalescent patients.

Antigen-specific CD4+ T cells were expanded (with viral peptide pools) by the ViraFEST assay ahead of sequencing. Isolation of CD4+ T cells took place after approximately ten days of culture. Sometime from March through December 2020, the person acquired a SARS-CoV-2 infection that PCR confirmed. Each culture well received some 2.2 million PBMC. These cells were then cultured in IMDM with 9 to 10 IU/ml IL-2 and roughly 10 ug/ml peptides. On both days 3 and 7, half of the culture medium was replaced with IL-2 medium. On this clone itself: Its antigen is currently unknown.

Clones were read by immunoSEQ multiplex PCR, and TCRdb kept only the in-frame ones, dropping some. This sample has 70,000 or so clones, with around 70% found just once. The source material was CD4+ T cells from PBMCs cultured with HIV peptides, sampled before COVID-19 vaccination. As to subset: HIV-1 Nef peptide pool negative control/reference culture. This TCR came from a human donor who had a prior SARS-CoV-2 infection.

This chain's CDR3 is CASSLAGGLRDYGYTF. CDR3 bases: TGCGCCAGCAGCTTGGCCGGAGGGTTGAGAGACTATGGCTACACCTTC. J is TRBJ1-2 and V is TRBV5-1, with D uncertain. Germline CDR1 reads SGHRS; CDR2 reads YFSETQ. There are 16 residues in the CDR3. Between the trimmed V and J ends, which lost 0 bases and 3 bases, there was a span of 15 bases.